This T cell receptor (beta chain) was captured in a study of blood T cells in healthy people across ages. PCR was performed a second time for roughly 7 to 12 cycles using a sample-barcoded 5' primer and a J-beta primer mix. Each CDR3 protein gets one entry after TCRdb re-called the 5' RACE reads with MiXCR. The data show about 670,000 distinct CDR3 sequences, around 38% seen once. Study-wide findings and caveats: Naive and antigen-experienced cells could not be conclusively compared, given unsorted PBMCs.

This clonotype was recorded a few times. The antigen is not known. This TCR was sampled from an elderly man in good health. The specimen was blood.

CDR3: CSTRQGSYEQYF. In DNA form, the CDR3 reads TGCAGCACGAGACAGGGCTCCTACGAGCAGTACTTC. The J gene is TRBJ2-7, the V gene TRBV29-1; 7 bases agree with TRBD1. V was pared by 8 bases and J by 0 bases, with 4 bases of the junction left unmatched. The CDR3 is 12 amino acids. Germline V CDR1 and CDR2: SQVTM, ANQGSEA.